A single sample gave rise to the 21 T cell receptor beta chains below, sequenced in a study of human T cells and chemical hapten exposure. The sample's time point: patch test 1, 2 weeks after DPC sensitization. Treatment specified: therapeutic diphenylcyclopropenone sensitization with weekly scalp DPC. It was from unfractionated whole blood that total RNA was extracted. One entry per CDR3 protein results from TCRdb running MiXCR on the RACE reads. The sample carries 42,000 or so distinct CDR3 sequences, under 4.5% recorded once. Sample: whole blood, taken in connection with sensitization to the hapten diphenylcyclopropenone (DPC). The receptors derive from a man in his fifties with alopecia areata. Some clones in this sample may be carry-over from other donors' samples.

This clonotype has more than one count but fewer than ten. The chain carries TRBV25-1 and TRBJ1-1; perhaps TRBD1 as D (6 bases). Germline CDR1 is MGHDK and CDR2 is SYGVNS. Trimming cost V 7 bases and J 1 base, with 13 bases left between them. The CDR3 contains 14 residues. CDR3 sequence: CASKGTHQNTEAFF. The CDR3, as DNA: TGTGCCAGCAAGGGGACACACCAGAACACTGAAGCTTTCTTT. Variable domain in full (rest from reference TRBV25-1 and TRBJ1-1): EADIYQTPRYLVIGTGKKITLECSQTMGHDKMYWYQQDPGMELHLIHYSYGVNSTEKGDLSSESTVSRIRTEHFPLTLESARPSHTSQYLCASKGTHQNTEAFFGQGTRLTVV.

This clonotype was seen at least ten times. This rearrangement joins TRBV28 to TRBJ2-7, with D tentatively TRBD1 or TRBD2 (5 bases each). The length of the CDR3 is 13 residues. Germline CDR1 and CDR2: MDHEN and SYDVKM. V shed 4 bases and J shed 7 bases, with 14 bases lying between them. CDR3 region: CASSSGDLGEQYF. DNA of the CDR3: TGTGCCAGCAGTTCCGGGGACCTGGGGGAGCAGTACTTC.

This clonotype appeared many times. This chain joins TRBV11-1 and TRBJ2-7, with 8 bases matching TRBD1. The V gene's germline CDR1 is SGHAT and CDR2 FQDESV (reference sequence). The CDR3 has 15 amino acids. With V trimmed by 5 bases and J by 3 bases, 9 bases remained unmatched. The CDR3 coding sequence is TGTGCCAGCAGCCCCGACAGGGGCCTTGGCTACGAGCAGTACTTC. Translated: CASSPDRGLGYEQYF.

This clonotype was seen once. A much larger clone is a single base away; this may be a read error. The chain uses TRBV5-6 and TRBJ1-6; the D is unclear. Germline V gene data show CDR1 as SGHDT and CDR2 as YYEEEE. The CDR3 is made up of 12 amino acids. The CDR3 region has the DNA TGTGCCAGCAGCTTGGAGTCCTCACCCTTCCACTTT. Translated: CASSLESSPFHF.

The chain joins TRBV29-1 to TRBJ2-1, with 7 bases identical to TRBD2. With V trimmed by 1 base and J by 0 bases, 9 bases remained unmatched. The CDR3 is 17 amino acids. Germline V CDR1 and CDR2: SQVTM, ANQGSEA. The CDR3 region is CSVEGRLAPGSYNEQFF. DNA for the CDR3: TGCAGCGTTGAAGGAAGACTAGCTCCTGGCTCCTACAATGAGCAGTTCTTC.

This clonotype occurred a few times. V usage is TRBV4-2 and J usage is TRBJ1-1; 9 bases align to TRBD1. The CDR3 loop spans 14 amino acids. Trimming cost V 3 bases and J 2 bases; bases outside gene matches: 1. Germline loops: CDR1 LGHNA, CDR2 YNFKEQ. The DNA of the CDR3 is TGTGCCAGCAGCCAGGGACAGGGCAACACTGAAGCTTTCTTT. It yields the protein CASSQGQGNTEAFF.

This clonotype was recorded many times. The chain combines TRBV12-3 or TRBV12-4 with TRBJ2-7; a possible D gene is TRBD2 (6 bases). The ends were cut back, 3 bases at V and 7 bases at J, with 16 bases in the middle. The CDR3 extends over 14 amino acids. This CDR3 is CASSFDPIRGEQYF. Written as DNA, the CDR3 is TGTGCCAGCAGTTTTGACCCTATTCGGGGGGAGCAGTACTTC.

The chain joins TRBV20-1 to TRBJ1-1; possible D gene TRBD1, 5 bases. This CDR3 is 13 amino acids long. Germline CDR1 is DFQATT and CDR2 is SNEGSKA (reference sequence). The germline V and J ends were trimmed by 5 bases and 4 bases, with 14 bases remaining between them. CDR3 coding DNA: TGCAGTGCTGACTCCCCCGGGGGCACTGAAGCTTTCTTT. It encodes CSADSPGGTEAFF.

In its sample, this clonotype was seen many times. The CDR3 sequence: CASKRESYEQYF. CDR3 coding DNA: TGTGCCAGCAAGAGGGAATCCTACGAGCAGTACTTC. This chain joins TRBV7-9 and TRBJ2-7; weak D call: TRBD2 (5 bases). The ends were cut back, 7 bases at V and 1 base at J, with 8 bases in the middle. CDR1 is SEHNR, CDR2 FQNEAQ, per germline (reference sequence). The CDR3 length is 12 residues.

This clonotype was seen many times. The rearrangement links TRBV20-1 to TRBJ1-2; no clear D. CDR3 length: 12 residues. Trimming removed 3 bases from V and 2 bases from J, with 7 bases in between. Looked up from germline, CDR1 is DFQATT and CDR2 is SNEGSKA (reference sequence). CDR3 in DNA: TGCAGTGCTAGTGGAGGGAACTATGGCTACACCTTC. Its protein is CSASGGNYGYTF.

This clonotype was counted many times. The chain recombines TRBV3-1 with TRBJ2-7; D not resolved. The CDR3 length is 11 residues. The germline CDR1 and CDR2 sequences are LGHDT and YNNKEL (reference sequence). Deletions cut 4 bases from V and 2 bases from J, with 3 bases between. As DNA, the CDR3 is TGTGCCAGCAGCCGAGCCTACGAGCAGTACTTC. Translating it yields CASSRAYEQYF.

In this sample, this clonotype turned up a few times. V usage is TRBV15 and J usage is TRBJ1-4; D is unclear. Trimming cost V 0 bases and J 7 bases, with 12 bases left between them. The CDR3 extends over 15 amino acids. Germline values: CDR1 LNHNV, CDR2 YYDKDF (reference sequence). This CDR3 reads CATSRDGRTGEKLFF. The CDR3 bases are TGTGCCACCAGCAGAGATGGTAGGACCGGTGAAAAACTGTTTTTT.

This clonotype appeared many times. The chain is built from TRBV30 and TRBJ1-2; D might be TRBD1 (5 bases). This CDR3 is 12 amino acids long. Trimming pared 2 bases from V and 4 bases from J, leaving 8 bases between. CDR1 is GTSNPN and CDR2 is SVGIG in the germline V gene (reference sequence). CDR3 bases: TGTGCCTGGAGTCAGAGGGGCTATGGCTACACCTTC. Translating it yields CAWSQRGYGYTF.

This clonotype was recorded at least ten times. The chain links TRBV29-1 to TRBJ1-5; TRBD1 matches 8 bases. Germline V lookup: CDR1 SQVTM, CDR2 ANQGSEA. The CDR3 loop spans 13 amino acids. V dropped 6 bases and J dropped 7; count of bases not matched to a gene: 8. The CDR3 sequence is CSVQGEGSQPQHF. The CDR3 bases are TGCAGCGTACAGGGGGAAGGAAGCCAGCCCCAGCATTTT.

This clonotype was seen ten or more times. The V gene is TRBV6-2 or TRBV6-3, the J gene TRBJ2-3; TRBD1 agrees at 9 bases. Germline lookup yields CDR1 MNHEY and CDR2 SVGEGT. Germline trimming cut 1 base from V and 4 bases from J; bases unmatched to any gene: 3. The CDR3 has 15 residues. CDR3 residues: CASSYWGQGSDTQYF. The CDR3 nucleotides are TGTGCCAGCAGTTACTGGGGACAGGGTTCAGATACGCAGTATTTT.

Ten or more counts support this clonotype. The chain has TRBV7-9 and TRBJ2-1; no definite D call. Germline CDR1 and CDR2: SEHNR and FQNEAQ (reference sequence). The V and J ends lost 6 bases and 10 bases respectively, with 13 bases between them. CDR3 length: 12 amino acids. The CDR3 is CASSYGVREQFF. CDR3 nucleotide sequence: TGTGCCAGCAGTTATGGAGTTAGGGAGCAGTTCTTC.

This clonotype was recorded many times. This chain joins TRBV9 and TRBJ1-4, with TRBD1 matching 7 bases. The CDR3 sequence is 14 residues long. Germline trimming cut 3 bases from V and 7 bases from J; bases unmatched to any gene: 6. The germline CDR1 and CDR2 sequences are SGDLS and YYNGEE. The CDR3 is CASSGDSSVEKLFF. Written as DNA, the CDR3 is TGTGCCAGCAGCGGGGACAGTTCAGTTGAAAAACTGTTTTTT. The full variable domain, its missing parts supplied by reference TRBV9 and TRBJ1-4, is DSGVTQTPKHLITATGQRVTLRCSPRSGDLSVYWYQQSLDQGLQFLIQYYNGEERAKGNILERFSAQQFPDLHSELNLSSLELGDSALYFCASSGDSSVEKLFFGSGTQLSVL.

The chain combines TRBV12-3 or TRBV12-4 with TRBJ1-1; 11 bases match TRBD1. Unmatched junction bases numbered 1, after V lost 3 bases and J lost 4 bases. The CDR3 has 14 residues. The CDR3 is CASSFGTGGTEAFF. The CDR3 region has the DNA TGTGCCAGCAGTTTTGGGACAGGGGGCACTGAAGCTTTCTTT.

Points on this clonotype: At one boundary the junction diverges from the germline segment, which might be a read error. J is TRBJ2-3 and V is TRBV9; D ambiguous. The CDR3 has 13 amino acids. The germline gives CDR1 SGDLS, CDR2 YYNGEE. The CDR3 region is CVSSVVDTDTQYF. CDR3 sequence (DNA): TGTGTCAGCAGCGTAGTTGACACAGATACGCAGTATTTT.

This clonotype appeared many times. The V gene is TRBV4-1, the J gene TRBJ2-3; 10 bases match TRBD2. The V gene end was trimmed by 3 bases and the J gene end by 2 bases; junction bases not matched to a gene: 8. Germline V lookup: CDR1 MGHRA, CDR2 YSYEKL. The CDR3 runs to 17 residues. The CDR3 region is CASSHPLAGGPTDTQYF. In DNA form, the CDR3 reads TGCGCCAGCAGCCATCCTTTAGCGGGAGGACCCACAGATACGCAGTATTTT.

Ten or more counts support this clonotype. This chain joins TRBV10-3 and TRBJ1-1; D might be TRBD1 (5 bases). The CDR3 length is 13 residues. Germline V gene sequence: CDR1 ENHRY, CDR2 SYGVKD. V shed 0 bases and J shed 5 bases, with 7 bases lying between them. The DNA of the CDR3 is TGTGCCATCAGTGAGTCAAGGGGTACTGAAGCTTTCTTT. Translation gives CAISESRGTEAFF.